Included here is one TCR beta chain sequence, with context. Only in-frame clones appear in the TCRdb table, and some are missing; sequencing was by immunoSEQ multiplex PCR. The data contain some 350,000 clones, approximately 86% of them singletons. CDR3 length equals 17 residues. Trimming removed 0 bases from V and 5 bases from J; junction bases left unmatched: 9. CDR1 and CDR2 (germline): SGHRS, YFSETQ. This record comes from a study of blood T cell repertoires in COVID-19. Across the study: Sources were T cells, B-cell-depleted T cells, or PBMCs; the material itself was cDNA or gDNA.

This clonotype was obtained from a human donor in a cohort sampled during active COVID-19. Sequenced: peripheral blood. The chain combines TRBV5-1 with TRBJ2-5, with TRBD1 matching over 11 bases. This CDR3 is CASSLVPGQGVGETQYF. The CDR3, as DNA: TGCGCCAGCAGCTTGGTCCCGGGACAGGGGGTGGGCGAGACCCAGTACTTC.